This T cell receptor (beta chain) was observed in a study of monozygotic twins with inflammatory bowel disease. Study results and caveats: Nothing supported a single strong signal or clonotype that was associated with IBD. Versus healthy twins, IBD patients showed fewer clonotypes shared with others, especially with disease activity.

Across eight separate reactions for each sample, cDNA was made. cDNA encoding TCRalpha and TCRbeta underwent two nested PCRs of approximately 16 and 9 cycles, each of which was followed by bead purification. TCRdb reprocessed the 5' RACE reads; each CDR3 protein has one entry and no DNA is given. The ten top clones account for around 2%, within a sample of approximately 340,000 distinct CDR3 sequences. Concerning this clonotype: Its target is not known.

The sequence was collected from a human donor with ulcerative colitis or Crohn's disease, or a healthy co-twin of an affected twin (not recorded which). The sequenced material came from blood.

CDR3 loop: CSAREPSGSNDEQCF. The J gene is TRBJ2-1, the V gene TRBV20-1; the TCRdb D gene call, TRBD2, has no DNA to confirm it. CDR3 length equals 15 residues. CDR1 is DFQATT, CDR2 SNEGSKA, per germline (reference sequence).